The rows below give T cell receptor beta chains drawn from one sample of a study of cytomegalovirus exposure and HLA in healthy donors. Some clones are missing from TCRdb's copy, which holds only in-frame ones; the method was immunoSEQ multiplex PCR. Counted here are approximately 130,000 clones, around 85% occurring once; the ten biggest clones make up roughly 1.9%. Sequencing was performed on PBMCs. The receptor set was obtained from a woman under 40 in good health and CMV-seronegative. The CDR3 runs from the conserved cysteine through the conserved F or W. A D gene is named only where the DNA matches it firmly. Rows may omit the clone size; those that give it use once, few, many or a size class.

>.|.|TRBJ2-7|TRBV13
TGTGCCAGCAGCTCTAACTACGGCATCCACGAGCAGTACTTC
CASSSNYGIHEQYF
>.|.|TRBJ1-2|TRBV7-2
TGTGCCAGCAGCTTCCCGAGGAGGAGTGGCTACACCTTC
CASSFPRRSGYTF
>.|.|TRBJ1-2|TRBV6-5
TGTGCCAGCAGTACCAACCGGGAGTCTAACTATGGCTACACCTTC
CASSTNRESNYGYTF
>.|.|TRBJ1-1|TRBV4-3
TGCGCCAGCAGCCAAGGCGACAGCTTGAACACTGAAGCTTTCTTT
CASSQGDSLNTEAFF
>.|TRBD1|TRBJ1-6|TRBV5-1
TGCGCCAGCAGCCAGGGGACAGATTCACCCCTCCACTTT
CASSQGTDSPLHF
>.|.|TRBJ1-2|TRBV5-6
TGTGCCAGCAGCTTGCTGGTGCGGGGCTACACCTTC
CASSLLVRGYTF
>few|.|TRBJ1-1|TRBV10-2
TGCGCCAGCAGTGACTTGGCCACTGAAGCTTTCTTT
CASSDLATEAFF
>few|.|TRBJ1-5|TRBV6-5
TGTGCCAGCAGTCTAACAGGGTCTGGGGATCAGCCCCAGCATTTT
CASSLTGSGDQPQHF
>.|.|TRBJ1-1|TRBV30
TGTGCCTGGAAGGCGGACAGCGAAGTCACTGAAGCTTTCTTT
CAWKADSEVTEAFF
>.|TRBD1|TRBJ1-4|TRBV9
TGTGCCAGCAGCGGGACTGGGACAGGGGAAGAAAAACTGTTTTTT
CASSGTGTGEEKLFF
>few|TRBD1|TRBJ1-4|TRBV15
TGTGCCACCAGCAGGGGCCAGGGGGCTGGGGCTAATGAAAAACTGTTTTTT
CATSRGQGAGANEKLFF
>.|.|TRBJ1-4|TRBV15
TGTGCCACCAGCAGAGATAGGGGGAAGGGTGAAAAACTGTTTTTT
CATSRDRGKGEKLFF
>.|TRBD1|TRBJ2-7|TRBV10-3
TGTGCCATCAGTGAATCGGCCGGGACAGGGTCGAACGAGCAGTACTTC
CAISESAGTGSNEQYF
>.|TRBD1|TRBJ2-7|TRBV25-1
TGTGCCAGCAGACAGGGGGCGAGATACGAGCAGTACTTC
CASRQGARYEQYF
>.|TRBD1|TRBJ2-3|TRBV13
TGTGCCAGCAGCTCCGGGACAGGGGGTCACACAGATACGCAGTATTTT
CASSSGTGGHTDTQYF
>.|.|TRBJ1-2|TRBV4-1
TGCGCCAGCAGCCAAGTACAGCATCCTAACTATGGCTACACCTTC
CASSQVQHPNYGYTF
>.|TRBD1|TRBJ2-5|TRBV28
TGTGCCAGCAGTGAATTCGGGACAGGGAAAGAGACCCAGTACTTC
CASSEFGTGKETQYF
>few|.|TRBJ2-1|TRBV5-4
TGTGCCAGCAGGGTGGGAGGAAGTAATGAGCAGTTCTTC
CASRVGGSNEQFF
>once|.|TRBJ1-2|TRBV30
TGTGCCTGGGGCAGGGGATTAATCGGCTATGGCTACACCTTC
CAWGRGLIGYGYTF
>few|TRBD2|TRBJ2-1|TRBV2
TGTGCCAGCAGTCTACTAGCGGGGGGGCCGGGTGAGCAGTTCTTC
CASSLLAGGPGEQFF
>.|TRBD1|TRBJ1-2|TRBV6-5
TGTGCCAGCAGTTACCAGGACAGGGGCGCCTATGGCTACACCTTC
CASSYQDRGAYGYTF
>.|.|TRBJ1-5|TRBV5-6
TGTGCCAGCAGCCGAAGGGGTCAGCCCCAGCATTTT
CASSRRGQPQHF
>.|.|TRBJ2-7|TRBV27
TGTGCCAGCAGTGTTAACCAACTCTCCTACGAGCAGTACTTC
CASSVNQLSYEQYF
>.|TRBD1|TRBJ1-4|TRBV27
TGTGCCAGCAGTCCGATCGGGACAGGGGGAAAACTGTTTTTT
CASSPIGTGGKLFF
>.|.|TRBJ2-3|TRBV5-1
TGCGCCAGCAGCCCTCCGGGCACAGATACGCAGTATTTT
CASSPPGTDTQYF
>once|TRBD1|TRBJ1-2|TRBV18
TGTGCCAGCTCACCTTCGACAGGGGGCGCAGATGGCTACACCTTC
CASSPSTGGADGYTF
>.|TRBD2|TRBJ2-1|TRBV5-8
TGTGCCAGCAGCTTGGGACTAGCGTCAAATGAGCAGTTCTTC
CASSLGLASNEQFF
>.|.|TRBJ1-1|TRBV20-1
TGCAGTGCTAGCGTCCTTGAAGCTTTCTTT
CSASVLEAFF
>.|TRBD1|TRBJ2-2|TRBV5-8
TGTGCCAGCAGCCACCGACAGGGGCCGAACGGGGAGCTGTTTTTT
CASSHRQGPNGELFF
>.|.|TRBJ1-2|TRBV30
TGTGCCTGTAAACTTACTAACTATGGCTACACCTTC
CACKLTNYGYTF
>once|TRBD1|TRBJ2-5|TRBV6-1
TGTGCCAGCAGTTCCCGGGACAGGGATGGAGAGACCCAGTACTTC
CASSSRDRDGETQYF
>.|TRBD2|TRBJ2-5|TRBV7-2
TGTGCCAGCGGGTCTAGCGGGGTCCAAGAGACCCAGTACTTC
CASGSSGVQETQYF
>.|.|TRBJ2-5|TRBV7-3
TGTGCCAGCAGCATTAGCAGGGGAGAGACCCAGTACTTC
CASSISRGETQYF
>.|TRBD1|TRBJ1-2|TRBV2
TGTGCCAGCAGACCCACCATCGACAGGGACTATGGCTACACCTTC
CASRPTIDRDYGYTF
>.|TRBD2|TRBJ2-7|TRBV29-1
TGCAGCGTTGCCACCGGACTAGCTAGGTACGAGCAGTACTTC
CSVATGLARYEQYF
>.|.|TRBJ2-2|TRBV6-5
TGTGCCAGCAGTTACTCGACTCCGTGGAACACCGGGGAGCTGTTTTTT
CASSYSTPWNTGELFF
>once|.|TRBJ1-2|TRBV12-5
TGTGCTAGTGGTTCCCCCACAGGGTCTGGCTACACCTTC
CASGSPTGSGYTF
>.|TRBD1|TRBJ1-4|TRBV6-5
TGTGCCAGCACCAACACAGGGGCGACTAATGAAAAACTGTTTTTT
CASTNTGATNEKLFF
>.|TRBD1|TRBJ1-2|TRBV6-1
TGTGCCAGCAGTGAAGGGAGCGTTCGGACAGGGTACGGCTACACCTTC
CASSEGSVRTGYGYTF
>.|TRBD2|TRBJ2-7|TRBV7-9
TGTGCCAGCAGCTTAGTGGAAGCGGGGGGCCTGAACTACGAGCAGTACTTC
CASSLVEAGGLNYEQYF
>.|TRBD2|TRBJ2-3|TRBV5-1
TGCGCCAGCAGCTCGTGGACTAGCGTGACAGATACGCAGTATTTT
CASSSWTSVTDTQYF
>few|.|TRBJ1-6|TRBV19
TGTGCCAGTAGTATAGGGGGAGGTAATTCACCCCTCCACTTT
CASSIGGGNSPLHF
>.|.|TRBJ2-7|TRBV14
TGTGCCAGCAGCCAAGACGGGGCGGGATCCTACGAGCAGTACTTC
CASSQDGAGSYEQYF
>.|TRBD1|TRBJ1-2|TRBV14
TGTGCCAGCAGCCGGACAGGGGGTGATTATGGCTACACCTTC
CASSRTGGDYGYTF
>.|TRBD2|TRBJ2-3|TRBV2
TGTGCCAGTAGCGGGGAGAGCACAGATACGCAGTATTTT
CASSGESTDTQYF